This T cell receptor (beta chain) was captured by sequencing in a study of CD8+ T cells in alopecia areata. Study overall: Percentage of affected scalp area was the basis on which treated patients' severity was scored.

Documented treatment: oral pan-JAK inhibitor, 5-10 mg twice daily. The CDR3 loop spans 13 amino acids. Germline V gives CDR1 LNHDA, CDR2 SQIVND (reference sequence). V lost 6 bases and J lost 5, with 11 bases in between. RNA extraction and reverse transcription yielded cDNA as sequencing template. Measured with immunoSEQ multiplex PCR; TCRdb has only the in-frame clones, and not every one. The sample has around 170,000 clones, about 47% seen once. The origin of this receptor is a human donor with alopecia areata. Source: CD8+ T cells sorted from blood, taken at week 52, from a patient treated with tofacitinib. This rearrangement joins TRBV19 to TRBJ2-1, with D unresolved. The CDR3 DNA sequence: TGTGCCAGTAGGGTGACCGAGCACAATGAGCAGTTCTTC. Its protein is CASRVTEHNEQFF.